Listed below are T cell receptor beta chains from one sample, sequenced in a study of T cell changes during pregnancy in multiple sclerosis. Measured with immunoSEQ multiplex PCR; TCRdb has only the in-frame clones, and not every one. The sample has about 44,000 clones; around 92% are singletons. The material was CD4+ T cells from peripheral blood mononuclear cells, obtained in the third trimester of pregnancy. The source is a female donor with multiple sclerosis, enrolled in a pregnancy study. CDR3s include the opening cysteine and the closing phenylalanine or tryptophan. The D gene is left open where the match is weak. Not every row has a clone size; where given, it reads once, few, many or a size class.

clone_size	v_call	d_call	cdr3_length	j_call	cdr3_aa	cdr3_nt
-	TRBV27	-	15	TRBJ2-2	CASSRRGFPTGELFF	TGTGCCAGCAGTCGTAGGGGATTCCCCACCGGGGAGCTGTTTTTT
-	TRBV11-3	TRBD2	15	TRBJ2-5	CASSFGAGGQETQYF	TGTGCCAGCAGCTTCGGCGCGGGAGGGCAAGAGACCCAGTACTTC
-	TRBV28	-	15	TRBJ2-3	CASSSLRGLTDTQYF	TGTGCCAGCAGTTCCCTTCGCGGTCTCACAGATACGCAGTATTTT
-	TRBV5-6	TRBD1	16	TRBJ2-7	CASSFTKDRRAYEQYF	TGTGCCAGCAGCTTCACCAAGGACAGGCGAGCCTACGAGCAGTACTTC
-	TRBV4-2	TRBD2	17	TRBJ2-3	CASSQVRTSGIWWTQYF	TGTGCCAGCAGCCAAGTCCGGACTAGCGGGATTTGGTGGACGCAGTATTTT
-	TRBV14	TRBD1	16	TRBJ1-1	CASSATSRGRTTEAFF	TGTGCCAGCAGCGCAACGAGCAGGGGGAGGACAACTGAAGCTTTCTTT
-	TRBV6-6	TRBD1	13	TRBJ1-1	CASSIQGVGEAFF	TGTGCCAGCAGTATACAGGGGGTGGGGGAAGCTTTCTTT
-	TRBV2	TRBD2	16	TRBJ2-3	CASSPGTSGRSDTQYF	TGTGCCAGCAGTCCTGGGACTAGCGGGAGGTCAGATACGCAGTATTTT
-	TRBV7-9	TRBD1	16	TRBJ2-4	CASSLGAGTGKNIQYF	TGTGCCAGCAGCTTAGGGGCCGGGACAGGCAAAAACATTCAGTACTTC
once	TRBV30	TRBD1	15	TRBJ2-3	CAWSGGQGVTDTQYF	TGTGCCTGGAGTGGGGGACAGGGGGTTACAGATACGCAGTATTTT
-	TRBV7-2	-	14	TRBJ1-4	CASSLGRTNEKLFF	TGTGCCAGCAGCTTAGGCCGGACTAATGAAAAACTGTTTTTT
-	TRBV7-2	-	13	TRBJ2-1	CASSLALREEQFF	TGTGCCAGCAGCTTAGCGCTAAGGGAGGAGCAGTTCTTC
-	TRBV5-6	-	13	TRBJ1-1	CASRDLMNTEAFF	TGTGCCAGCAGGGACTTAATGAACACTGAAGCTTTCTTT
-	TRBV28	-	14	TRBJ2-5	CASSIPREIETQYF	TGTGCCAGCAGTATTCCCCGGGAGATAGAGACCCAGTACTTC
-	TRBV9	-	14	TRBJ2-1	CASSVVGSYNEQFF	TGTGCCAGCAGCGTAGTCGGGTCCTACAATGAGCAGTTCTTC
-	TRBV9	-	15	TRBJ2-2	CASSVNSANTGELFF	TGTGCCAGCAGCGTAAATAGCGCGAACACCGGGGAGCTGTTTTTT
-	TRBV5-1	TRBD2	16	TRBJ2-2	CASSLVAGANTGELFF	TGCGCCAGCAGCTTGGTTGCGGGAGCCAACACCGGGGAGCTGTTTTTT
-	TRBV6-4	-	13	TRBJ1-5	CASSVVGGQPQHF	TGTGCCAGCAGTGTAGTTGGGGGGCAGCCCCAGCATTTT
-	TRBV7-2	-	15	TRBJ2-7	CASSSRYRSTYEQYF	TGTGCCAGCAGCTCCAGATACAGGAGTACCTACGAGCAGTACTTC
-	TRBV5-6	TRBD1	17	TRBJ2-6	CASSFAGRGSGANVLTF	TGTGCCAGCAGCTTCGCGGGCAGGGGGTCTGGGGCCAACGTCCTGACTTTC
once	TRBV5-4	TRBD1	14	TRBJ2-1	CASSSGQIYNEQFF	TGTGCCAGCAGCTCGGGACAGATCTACAATGAGCAGTTCTTC
-	TRBV25-1	TRBD2	15	TRBJ2-1	CASSEYTSGNNEQFF	TGTGCCAGCAGTGAATACACTAGCGGGAACAATGAGCAGTTCTTC
few	TRBV7-9	-	16	TRBJ2-2	CASSFSLAKNTGELFF	TGTGCCAGCAGCTTTTCGCTAGCGAAGAACACCGGGGAGCTGTTTTTT
-	TRBV18	-	16	TRBJ1-1	CASSRAGARMNTEAFF	TGTGCCAGCTCACGAGCAGGGGCTAGAATGAACACTGAAGCTTTCTTT
-	TRBV25-1	TRBD2	18	TRBJ2-3	CASSAGLAGPVGTDTQYF	TGTGCCAGCAGTGCGGGACTAGCGGGCCCCGTAGGCACAGATACGCAGTATTTT
-	TRBV5-1	TRBD1	15	TRBJ2-7	CASSWGDREMYEQYF	TGCGCCAGCAGCTGGGGTGACAGGGAGATGTACGAGCAGTACTTC
-	TRBV6-5	TRBD1	15	TRBJ1-1	CASNFRTGFHTEAFF	TGTGCCAGCAACTTCAGGACAGGGTTCCACACTGAAGCTTTCTTT
-	TRBV7-2	TRBD1	14	TRBJ2-5	CASSQRQGAATQYF	TGTGCCAGCAGCCAACGACAGGGGGCAGCGACCCAGTACTTC
-	TRBV9	TRBD1	15	TRBJ2-5	CASSASWTGQETQYF	TGTGCCAGCAGCGCAAGTTGGACAGGCCAAGAGACCCAGTACTTC